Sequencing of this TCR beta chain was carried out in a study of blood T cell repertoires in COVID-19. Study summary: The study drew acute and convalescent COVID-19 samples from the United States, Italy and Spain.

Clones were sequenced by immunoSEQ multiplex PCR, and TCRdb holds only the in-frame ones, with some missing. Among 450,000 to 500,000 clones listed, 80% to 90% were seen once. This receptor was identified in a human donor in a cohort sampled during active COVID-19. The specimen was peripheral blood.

CDR3 sequence (DNA): TGTGCCAGTCGCCAGGGGGCAAACTATGGCTACACCTTC. Amino acid sequence: CASRQGANYGYTF. The rearrangement uses TRBV25-1 and TRBJ1-2, with 8 positions matching TRBD1. The CDR3 loop spans 13 amino acids. V was clipped by 9 bases and J by 2 bases; unmatched bases: 5. Germline-derived CDR1 and CDR2 are MGHDK and SYGVNS.